The 9 T cell receptor beta chains listed next were all sequenced from one sample in a study of T cell responses to AZD1222 COVID-19 vaccine (dated by TCRdb to about 2021). Explained via the paper, the time point label denotes: baseline before first vaccination. Library generation was performed with the immunoSEQ multiplex PCR assay. The source is immuneACCESS, and TCRdb retained only in-frame sequences with V and J called. Part of the clones is not carried over; for the studies checked, unresolved V genes explain less than half of this, and the remainder is unexplained. This sample gives 90,000 to 95,000 clones in total; about nine tenths of them show up just once. Jointly, the top ten make up about a tenth of the sample. The source material was peripheral blood, sampled on day 0 of AZD1222 vaccination. The receptors were gathered from an adult in good health.

This chain connects TRBV5-5 to TRBJ2-5; 8 nucleotides align to TRBD2. Germline values: CDR1 SGHKS, CDR2 YYEKEE (reference sequence). The CDR3 consists of 16 residues. J gave up 2 bases and V 2 bases, and 8 bases lay outside the gene matches. CDR3 residues: CASSFTGGPSQETQYF. CDR3 bases: TGTGCCAGCAGCTTTACGGGGGGGCCGTCACAAGAGACCCAGTACTTC.

The chain carries TRBV20-1 and TRBJ2-1; TRBD1 or TRBD2 may be the D gene (5 bases each). Trimming left V 3 bases short and J 9 bases short, with 9 bases between. CDR1 and CDR2 (germline): DFQATT, SNEGSKA (reference sequence). The CDR3 sequence is 11 residues long. CDR3 nucleotides: TGCAGTGCTAGTAGGGACCTTGAGCAGTTCTTC. Translated: CSASRDLEQFF.

The chain recombines TRBV7-9 with TRBJ1-5; D is ambiguous. The CDR3 is 13 residues long. Trimming left V 1 base short and J 1 base short, with 2 bases between. Germline V gene lookup returns CDR1 SEHNR and CDR2 FQNEAQ (reference sequence). The CDR3 nucleotides are TGTGCCAGCAGCTTAGACAGCAATCAGCCCCAGCATTTT. The encoded protein is CASSLDSNQPQHF. Using reference TRBV7-9 and TRBJ1-5 for the parts outside the CDR3, the full variable domain is DTGVSQNPRHKITKRGQNVTFRCDPISEHNRLYWYRQTLGQGPEFLTYFQNEAQLEKSRLLSDRFSAERPKGSFSTLEIQRTEQGDSAMYLCASSLDSNQPQHFGDGTRLSIL.

The genes are TRBV7-3 and TRBJ2-2; D unresolved. CDR3 length: 13 residues. The V end lost 3 bases, the J end lost 4 bases, and 6 bases lay between the germline ends. The germline V gene has CDR1 SGHTA and CDR2 FQGTGA. The CDR3 loop reads CASSFRVTGELFF. The CDR3 DNA reads as TGTGCCAGCAGCTTTCGGGTCACCGGGGAGCTGTTTTTT.

The rearrangement uses TRBV30 and TRBJ1-1; 7 nucleotides match TRBD1. Germline V lookup: CDR1 GTSNPN, CDR2 SVGIG (reference sequence). The CDR3 is made up of 13 amino acids. The V segment lost 5 bases and the J segment 1 base; nucleotides outside the gene matches: 4. Here the CDR3 reads CAWVRQGNTEAFF. The CDR3 nucleotides are TGTGCCTGGGTTAGACAGGGGAACACTGAAGCTTTCTTT.

The chain couples TRBV30 to TRBJ1-3; no clear D. CDR1 GTSNPN and CDR2 SVGIG come from the germline V gene (reference sequence). Deletions cut 2 bases from V and 6 bases from J, with 11 bases between. The length of the CDR3 is 13 residues. The CDR3 bases are TGTGCCTGGAGTAGGACCGACTTAAACACCATATATTTT. Protein: CAWSRTDLNTIYF.

The chain has TRBV2 and TRBJ2-3; 9 bases fit TRBD2. Germline assignment: CDR1 SNHLY and CDR2 FYNNEI. Losses at the gene ends were 5 bases for V and 8 bases for J; bases not matched to a gene: 14. This CDR3 comprises 16 residues. The CDR3 DNA is TGTGCCAGCAGTCCATTTGCGGGGGGGCAACGGGGTACGCAGTATTTT. Translation gives CASSPFAGGQRGTQYF.

The chain joins TRBV3-1 (or the pseudogene TRBV3-2) to TRBJ2-5; D is undetermined. Germline V CDR1 and CDR2: LGHDT, YNNKEL (reference sequence). V was clipped by 0 bases and J by 5 bases, with 13 bases between them. The CDR3 covers 15 residues. CDR3 in DNA: TGTGCCAGCAGCCAAGAAGGTATACTTTGGGAGACCCAGTACTTC. This sequence encodes CASSQEGILWETQYF.

This clone has a handful of counts. The chain has TRBV19 and TRBJ1-1; no definite D call. The CDR3 consists of 16 residues. Trimming took 1 base from V and 1 from J, leaving 13 bases between them. Germline-derived CDR1 and CDR2 are LNHDA and SQIVND (reference sequence). The CDR3 reads CASSIGLGRGNTEAFF. For the CDR3, the DNA is TGTGCCAGTAGTATAGGTCTGGGTCGGGGGAACACTGAAGCTTTCTTT.